The sequence of this T cell receptor beta chain was determined in a study of blood T cell repertoires in COVID-19. Libraries were prepared by immunoSEQ multiplex PCR; TCRdb keeps only in-frame clonotypes and omits some of them. The sample consists of some 180,000 clones, 86% of them appearing once. Deletions cut 6 bases from V and 4 bases from J, with 12 bases between. Germline loops: CDR1 SNHLY, CDR2 FYNNEI. This CDR3 is 14 amino acids long. The TCR originated in a man between 65 and 85 years old with active or convalescent COVID-19. Sequencing input: peripheral blood. The J gene is TRBJ2-2, the V gene TRBV2; weak D call: TRBD2 (5 bases). Written as DNA, the CDR3 is TGTGCCAGCAGCGAATCGGCGGGCACCGGGGAGCTGTTTTTT. Its protein product is CASSESAGTGELFF.